Below are 5 T cell receptor beta chains sequenced from a single sample in a study of T cells in Graves' hyperthyroidism and ophthalmopathy. RNA transcripts yielded amplified TCR beta CDR3 regions. The HTBI primer set drove a first-round RT-PCR of the TCR CDR3. TCRdb re-called the multiplex PCR reads through MiXCR, storing one row per CDR3 protein. The sample lists approximately 250,000 distinct CDR3 sequences, roughly a quarter occurring once. Specimen: blood. The receptors were sampled from a woman in her thirties or forties with Graves' ophthalmopathy.

In its sample, this clonotype was seen many times. The chain is built from TRBV5-6 and TRBJ2-7, with D perhaps matching TRBD2 (5 bases). V was trimmed by 1 base and J by 3 bases, leaving 8 bases between them. The CDR3 has 13 residues. Germline V gives CDR1 SGHDT, CDR2 YYEEEE. The CDR3 loop is CASSLIGNYEQYF. CDR3 nucleotides: TGTGCCAGCAGCTTGATCGGGAACTACGAGCAGTACTTC. Filled out from reference TRBV5-6 and TRBJ2-7, the complete variable domain reads DAGVTQSPTHLIKTRGQQVTLRCSPKSGHDTVSWYQQALGQGPQFIFQYYEEEERQRGNFPDRFSGHQFPNYSSELNVNALLLGDSALYLCASSLIGNYEQYFGPGTRLTVT.

This clonotype has a count of ten or more. The CDR3 region is CAWHRGVHEQYF. The DNA of the CDR3 is TGTGCCTGGCACAGGGGAGTCCACGAGCAGTACTTC. The chain is built from TRBV30 and TRBJ2-7, with TRBD1 identical over 7 bases. This CDR3 region has 12 residues. Trimming removed 5 bases from V and 5 bases from J; junction bases left unmatched: 6. Per germline, CDR1 GTSNPN and CDR2 SVGIG (reference sequence).

This clonotype was recorded at least ten times. CDR3 loop: CASSYSGVGQETQYF. CDR3 nucleotides: TGTGCCAGCAGTTACTCAGGGGTTGGTCAAGAGACCCAGTACTTC. The chain combines TRBV6-5 with TRBJ2-5; a weak D match, TRBD1 (5 bases). Deletions cut 0 bases from V and 2 bases from J, with 10 bases between. Germline V lookup: CDR1 MNHEY, CDR2 SVGAGI. There are 15 residues in the CDR3.

The chain links TRBV6-5 to TRBJ2-4, with 14 positions matching TRBD2. The germline V gene encodes CDR1 MNHEY and CDR2 SVGAGI. V was clipped by 2 bases and J by 1 base; unmatched bases: 4. The CDR3 runs 18 residues. CDR3 loop: CASSYGTSGSNAKNIQYF. As DNA, the CDR3 is TGTGCCAGCAGTTACGGGACTAGCGGGAGCAATGCCAAAAACATTCAGTACTTC.

This clonotype was found many times. The chain couples TRBV9 to TRBJ2-7; a possible D gene is TRBD2 (6 bases). The germline gives CDR1 SGDLS, CDR2 YYNGEE. Between the trimmed V and J ends, which lost 0 bases and 7 bases, there was a span of 11 bases. This CDR3 spans 13 amino acids. CDR3 sequence (DNA): TGTGCCAGCAGCGTAGGGACCGCGGGGGAGCAGTACTTC. Protein: CASSVGTAGEQYF.